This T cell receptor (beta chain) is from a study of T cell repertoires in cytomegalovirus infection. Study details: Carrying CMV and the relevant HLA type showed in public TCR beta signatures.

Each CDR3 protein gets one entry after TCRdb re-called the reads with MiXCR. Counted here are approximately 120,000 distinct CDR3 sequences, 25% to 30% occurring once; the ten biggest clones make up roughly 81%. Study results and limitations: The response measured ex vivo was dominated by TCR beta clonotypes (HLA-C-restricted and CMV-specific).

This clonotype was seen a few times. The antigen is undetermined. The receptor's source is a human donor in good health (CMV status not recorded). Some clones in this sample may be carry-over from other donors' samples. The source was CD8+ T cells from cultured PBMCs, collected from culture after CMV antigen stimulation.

The chain's CDR3 is CASSTIPLEQFF. The DNA for the CDR3 is TGTGCCAGCAGCACTATACCTCTTGAGCAGTTCTTC. The rearrangement links TRBV7-2 to TRBJ2-1; D is unclear. Trimming cost V 5 bases and J 9 bases, with 11 bases left between them. Germline CDR1 is SGHTA and CDR2 is FQGNSA. The CDR3 consists of 12 residues. Based on the CDR3 plus reference TRBV7-2 and TRBJ2-1, the full variable domain is GAGVSQSPSNKVTEKGKDVELRCDPISGHTALYWYRQSLGQGLEFLIYFQGNSAPDKSGLPSDRFSAERTGGSVSTLTIQRTQQEDSAVYLCASSTIPLEQFFGPGTRLTVL.